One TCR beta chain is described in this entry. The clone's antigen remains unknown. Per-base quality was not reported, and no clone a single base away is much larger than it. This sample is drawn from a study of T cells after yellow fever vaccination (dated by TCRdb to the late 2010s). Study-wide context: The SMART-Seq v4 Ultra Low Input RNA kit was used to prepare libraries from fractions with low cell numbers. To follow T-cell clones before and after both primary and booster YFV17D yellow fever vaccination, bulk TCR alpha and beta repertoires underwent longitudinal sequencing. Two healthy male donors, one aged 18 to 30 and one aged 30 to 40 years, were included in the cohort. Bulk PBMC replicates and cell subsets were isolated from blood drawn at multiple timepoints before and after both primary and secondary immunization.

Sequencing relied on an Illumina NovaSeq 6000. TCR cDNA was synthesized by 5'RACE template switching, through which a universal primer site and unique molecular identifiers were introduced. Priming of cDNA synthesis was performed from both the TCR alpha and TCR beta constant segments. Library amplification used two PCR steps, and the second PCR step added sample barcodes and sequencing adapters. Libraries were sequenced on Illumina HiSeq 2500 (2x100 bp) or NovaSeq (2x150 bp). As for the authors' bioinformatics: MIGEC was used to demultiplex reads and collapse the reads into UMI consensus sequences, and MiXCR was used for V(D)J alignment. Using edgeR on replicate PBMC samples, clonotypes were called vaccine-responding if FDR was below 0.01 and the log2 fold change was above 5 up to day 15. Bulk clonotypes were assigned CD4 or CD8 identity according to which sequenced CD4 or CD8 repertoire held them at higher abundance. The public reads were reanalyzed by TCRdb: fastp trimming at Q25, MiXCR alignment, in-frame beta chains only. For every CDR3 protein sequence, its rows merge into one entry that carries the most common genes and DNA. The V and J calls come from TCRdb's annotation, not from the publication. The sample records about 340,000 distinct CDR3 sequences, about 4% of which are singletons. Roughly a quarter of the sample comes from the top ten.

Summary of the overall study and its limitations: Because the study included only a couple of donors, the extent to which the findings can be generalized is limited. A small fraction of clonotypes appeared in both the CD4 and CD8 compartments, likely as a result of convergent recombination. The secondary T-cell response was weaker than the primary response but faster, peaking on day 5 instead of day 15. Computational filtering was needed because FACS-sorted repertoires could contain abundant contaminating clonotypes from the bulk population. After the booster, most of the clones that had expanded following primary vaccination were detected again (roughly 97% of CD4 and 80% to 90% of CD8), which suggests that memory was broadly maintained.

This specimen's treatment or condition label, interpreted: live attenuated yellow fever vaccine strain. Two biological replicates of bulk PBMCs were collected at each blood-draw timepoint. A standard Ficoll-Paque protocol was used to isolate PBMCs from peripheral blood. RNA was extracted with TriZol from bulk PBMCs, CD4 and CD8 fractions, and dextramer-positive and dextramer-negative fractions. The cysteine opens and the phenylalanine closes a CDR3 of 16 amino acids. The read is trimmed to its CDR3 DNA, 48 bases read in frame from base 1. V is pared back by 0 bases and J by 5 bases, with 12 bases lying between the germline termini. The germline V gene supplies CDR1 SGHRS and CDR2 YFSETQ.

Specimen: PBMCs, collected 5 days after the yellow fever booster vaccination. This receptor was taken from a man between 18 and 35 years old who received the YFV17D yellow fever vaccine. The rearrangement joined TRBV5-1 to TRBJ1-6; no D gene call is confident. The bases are TGCGCCAGCAGCTTGGATCGGCAGCGCAATAATTCACCCCTCCACTTT. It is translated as CASSLDRQRNNSPLHF.